The 8 T cell receptor beta chains reported below all come from one sample, sequenced in a study of beta chain features in type 1 diabetes. The investigators reverse transcribed all of the isolated RNA, so they sequenced expressed TCRB transcripts. Data came from immunoSEQ multiplex PCR; TCRdb stores just in-frame clones and leaves some out. The table records approximately 150,000 clones, under 11% of them present only once. The sample taken for sequencing was naive CD4+ T cells from blood. The source is a man between 18 and 29 years old in good health.

The CDR3 DNA reads TGTGCCTGGAGTGTACAAGGGGTTTTCCAGCCCCAGCATTTT. Amino acid sequence: CAWSVQGVFQPQHF. The chain recombines TRBV30 with TRBJ1-5; a weak D match, TRBD1 (5 bases). CDR1 and CDR2 (germline): GTSNPN, SVGIG (reference sequence). There are 14 residues in the CDR3. The V gene lost 0 bases and the J gene lost 7 bases, with 13 bases spanning the gap. Full variable domain (rest looked up from reference TRBV30 and TRBJ1-5): SQTIHQWPATLVQPVGSPLSLECTVEGTSNPNLYWYRQAAGRGLQLLFYSVGIGQISSEVPQNLSASRPQDRQFILSSKKLLLSDSGFYLCAWSVQGVFQPQHFGDGTRLSIL.

The chain recombines TRBV27 with TRBJ2-3, with TRBD2 identical over 9 bases. V shed 5 bases and J 1 base; nucleotides not matched to a gene: 7. The CDR3 runs 16 residues. Germline values: CDR1 MNHEY, CDR2 SMNVEV (reference sequence). The CDR3 bases are TGTGCCAGCAGTCGAAGGTCTAGCGGGGGCACAGATACGCAGTATTTT. Amino acids: CASSRRSSGGTDTQYF.

This chain joins TRBV18 and TRBJ1-1; 9 positions match TRBD1. V dropped 4 bases and J dropped 3; count of bases not matched to a gene: 6. The CDR3 contains 15 residues. CDR1 is KGHSH, CDR2 LQKENI, per germline. CDR3: CASSRGDRAYTEAFF. DNA for the CDR3: TGTGCCAGCTCACGGGGGGACAGGGCATACACTGAAGCTTTCTTT.

J is TRBJ1-4 and V is TRBV18, with 8 bases matching TRBD1. Germline loops: CDR1 KGHSH, CDR2 LQKENI. The J segment lost 8 bases and the V segment lost 6 bases, leaving 8 bases of the junction unmatched. The CDR3 is 14 amino acids. Written as DNA, the CDR3 is TGTGCCAGCTCTCCCGGACAGGGAAACGAAAAACTGTTTTTT. Translated, it gives CASSPGQGNEKLFF.

This clone was counted a few times. CDR3 amino acids: CASSRRQGKPSGANVLTF. DNA for the CDR3: TGCGCCAGCAGCAGAAGACAGGGGAAGCCCTCTGGGGCCAACGTCCTGACTTTC. J is TRBJ2-6 and V is TRBV5-1; 8 positions match TRBD1. Germline CDR1 SGHRS, CDR2 YFSETQ. This CDR3 comprises 18 residues. V was clipped by 4 bases and J by 0 bases; unmatched bases: 9. Full variable domain (rest looked up from reference TRBV5-1 and TRBJ2-6): KAGVTQTPRYLIKTRGQQVTLSCSPISGHRSVSWYQQTPGQGLQFLFEYFSETQRNKGNFPGRFSGRQFSNSRSEMNVSTLELGDSALYLCASSRRQGKPSGANVLTFGAGSRLTVL.

The count of this clone is one. Other DNA sequences within the sample encode an identical CDR3. This chain connects TRBV9 to TRBJ2-5, with D possibly TRBD1 on 5 matching bases. Between the trimmed V and J ends, which lost 0 bases and 4 bases, there was a span of 16 bases. The CDR3 has 16 amino acids. The germline V gene encodes CDR1 SGDLS and CDR2 YYNGEE. Here the CDR3 DNA reads TGTGCCAGCAGCGTAGCAGGACATTCTTCTTTAGAGACCCAGTACTTC. Amino acids: CASSVAGHSSLETQYF.

The chain employs TRBV10-1 and TRBJ2-1; 7 bases line up with TRBD1. The CDR3 has 14 amino acids. V lost 6 bases to trimming and J lost 2 bases; unmatched junction nucleotides: 4. CDR1 is WNHNN and CDR2 is SYGVQD in the germline V gene (reference sequence). Here the CDR3 reads CASSRDRTYNEQFF. The CDR3 DNA reads TGCGCCAGCAGCCGGGACAGAACCTACAATGAGCAGTTCTTC.

This clone was observed a handful of times. The chain employs TRBV6-6 and TRBJ2-5; possible D gene TRBD1, 6 bases. The CDR3 totals 13 residues. Deletions cut 6 bases from V and 3 bases from J, with 11 bases between. Germline V gives CDR1 MNHNY, CDR2 SVGAGI (reference sequence). Written as DNA, the CDR3 is TGTGCCAGCAGAAAAGGACAGAAAGAGACCCAGTACTTC. It codes for CASRKGQKETQYF.